This passage covers 22 T cell receptor beta chains from one sample sequenced in a study of neurological immune-mediated disorders. TCRdb redid the calling of the 5' RACE reads with MiXCR, one entry per CDR3 protein. Among under 80,000 distinct CDR3 sequences listed, almost 4% were seen once. The specimen sequenced was PBMCs. These receptors were collected from a man aged 25 to 45 with multiple sclerosis.

This clonotype showed up many times. The V gene is TRBV10-3, the J gene TRBJ1-1, with a tentative D call TRBD1 (6 bases). There are 14 residues in the CDR3. In germline, CDR1 is ENHRY, CDR2 SYGVKD. With 2 bases removed from V and 11 bases from J, the gap between germline ends came to 18 bases. CDR3 loop: CAISEEAGGHEAFF. CDR3 nucleotide sequence: TGTGCCATCAGTGAGGAGGCGGGGGGGCATGAGGCTTTCTTT.

This clonotype was found many times. This chain connects TRBV29-1 to TRBJ2-3; D may correspond to TRBD1 or TRBD2 (5 bases each). The CDR3 has 17 residues. The V gene's germline CDR1 is SQVTM and CDR2 ANQGSEA. Trimming stripped 3 bases from V and 0 bases from J, with 19 bases between. CDR3 region: CSVDFGTPTLSTDTQYF. CDR3 DNA: TGCAGCGTTGACTTCGGGACCCCCACGTTGAGCACAGATACGCAGTATTTT.

This clonotype was observed at least ten times. The chain couples TRBV5-1 to TRBJ2-3, with D maybe TRBD1 (6 bases). Germline V gene data show CDR1 as SGHRS and CDR2 as YFSETQ. Trimming took 4 bases from V and 4 from J, leaving 13 bases between them. The CDR3 spans 14 residues. This CDR3 reads CASSGGVGPDTQYF. The CDR3 DNA reads as TGCGCCAGCAGCGGGGGCGTGGGACCAGATACGCAGTATTTT. The full variable domain, its missing parts supplied by reference TRBV5-1 and TRBJ2-3, is KAGVTQTPRYLIKTRGQQVTLSCSPISGHRSVSWYQQTPGQGLQFLFEYFSETQRNKGNFPGRFSGRQFSNSRSEMNVSTLELGDSALYLCASSGGVGPDTQYFGPGTRLTVL.

This clonotype was seen a few times. The chain is built from TRBV7-3 and TRBJ2-7; D might be TRBD2 (5 bases). The germline V gene has CDR1 SGHTA and CDR2 FQGTGA. This CDR3 is 15 amino acids long. The V gene lost 0 bases and the J gene lost 3 bases, with 12 bases spanning the gap. This CDR3 reads CASSLTPSTVYEQYF. CDR3 bases: TGTGCCAGCAGCTTAACTCCTAGCACTGTCTACGAGCAGTACTTC.

This clonotype was detected many times. This chain uses TRBV20-1 with TRBJ2-7, with unresolved D. Germline CDR1 DFQATT, CDR2 SNEGSKA (reference sequence). The CDR3 loop spans 12 amino acids. Trimming stripped 3 bases from V and 0 bases from J, with 6 bases between. CDR3 coding DNA: TGCAGTGCTAGCGACACCTCCTACGAGCAGTACTTC. It specifies CSASDTSYEQYF.

This rearrangement joins TRBV5-5 to TRBJ1-2, with TRBD1 matching 9 bases. CDR1 is SGHKS and CDR2 is YYEKEE in the germline V gene (reference sequence). Losses at the gene ends were 0 bases for V and 5 bases for J; bases not matched to a gene: 5. This CDR3 is 15 amino acids long. In DNA, the CDR3 is TGTGCCAGCAGCTTGGGACAGGGGGACGGGTATGGCTACACCTTC. Translated, it gives CASSLGQGDGYGYTF.

The sample holds many counts of this clonotype. The germline gene is not matched at one end of the junction; a read error may be the cause. The chain is built from TRBV27 and TRBJ1-4, with 7 positions matching TRBD1. The CDR3 sequence is 16 residues long. Germline-derived CDR1 and CDR2 are MNHEY and SMNVEV (reference sequence). As DNA, the CDR3 is TGTGCCAGCAGTATATCCCCGACAGGGAAGGCTGAAAAACTGTTTTTT. Translated: CASSISPTGKAEKLFF.

CDR3 coding DNA: TGCGCCAGCAGCCAAATCCAACTAGCGGGGGGGACCACCGGGGAGCTGTTTTTT. This sequence encodes CASSQIQLAGGTTGELFF. The chain links TRBV4-3 to TRBJ2-2; 13 nucleotides line up with TRBD2. Trimming cost V 2 bases and J 4 bases; bases outside gene matches: 7. Germline V gives CDR1 LGHNA, CDR2 YSLEER. This CDR3 is built from 18 residues.

Remarks on this clonotype: A much larger clone sits a single nucleotide away, making a read error possible. The chain employs TRBV5-1 and TRBJ2-7; 9 positions agree with TRBD1. Germline V lookup: CDR1 SGHRS, CDR2 YFSETQ. The CDR3 extends over 13 amino acids. Losses at the gene ends were 3 bases for V and 7 bases for J; bases not matched to a gene: 5. The CDR3, as DNA: TGCGCCAGCAGCTGGACAGGGGTAGAAGAGCAGTACTTC. It yields the protein CASSWTGVEEQYF.

In its sample, this clonotype was seen many times. This chain joins TRBV12-3 or TRBV12-4 and TRBJ2-1; 11 positions match TRBD2. The CDR3 runs 14 residues. Unmatched junction bases numbered 7, after V lost 6 bases and J lost 9 bases. CDR3 protein: CASSLSGGAFEQFF. As DNA, the CDR3 is TGTGCCAGCAGCCTTAGCGGGGGGGCGTTTGAGCAGTTCTTC.

This clonotype was seen repeatedly, ten times or more. The J gene is TRBJ2-5, the V gene TRBV5-1; tentatively, D is TRBD2 (5 bases). Trimming pared 5 bases from V and 2 bases from J, leaving 16 bases between. This CDR3 is 15 amino acids long. The V gene's germline CDR1 is SGHRS and CDR2 YFSETQ. The CDR3 is CASSSGNTKQETQYF. In DNA form, the CDR3 reads TGCGCCAGCAGTTCCGGGAACACAAAACAAGAGACCCAGTACTTC.

This clonotype was found many times. The chain links TRBV15 to TRBJ2-1; possibly TRBD1 for D (5 bases). This CDR3 region has 13 residues. V lost 4 bases and J 8 bases, leaving 12 bases between the germline ends. Germline V gene lookup returns CDR1 LNHNV and CDR2 YYDKDF (reference sequence). The CDR3 DNA follows: TGTGCCACCAGCATTGACCAGGGCGATGAGCAGTTCTTC. Residues: CATSIDQGDEQFF.

This clonotype was observed many times. The chain combines TRBV12-3 or TRBV12-4 with TRBJ1-2, with 7 bases that match TRBD1. Germline trimming cut 6 bases from V and 2 bases from J; bases unmatched to any gene: 12. The CDR3 contains 16 residues. The DNA for the CDR3 is TGTGCCAGCAGACGGACAGGCCAAGGGATGAACTATGGCTACACCTTC. Translation gives CASRRTGQGMNYGYTF.

This clonotype appeared many times. V and J are TRBV20-1 and TRBJ2-5; D remains unclear. V lost 4 bases to trimming and J lost 2 bases, with 2 bases between them. CDR1 DFQATT and CDR2 SNEGSKA come from the germline V gene (reference sequence). This CDR3 comprises 10 residues. This CDR3 reads CSAKQETQYF. In DNA form, the CDR3 reads TGCAGTGCTAAGCAAGAGACCCAGTACTTC.

The rearrangement joins TRBV10-3 to TRBJ1-3; no reliable D call. The V and J ends lost 8 bases and 0 bases respectively, with 11 bases between them. Per germline, CDR1 ENHRY and CDR2 SYGVKD. The length of the CDR3 is 14 residues. The CDR3 DNA reads TGTGCCATCGAAGGAGACGACTCTGGAAACACCATATATTTT. Translation: CAIEGDDSGNTIYF.

This clonotype was counted ten times or more. The chain combines TRBV7-8 with TRBJ2-1; D ambiguous. Germline loops: CDR1 SGHVS, CDR2 FQNEAQ. The CDR3 totals 14 residues. The V end was cut by 5 bases, the J end by 1 base, with 9 bases between. DNA for the CDR3: TGTGCCAGCAGCACCGTACGTTCCTACAATGAGCAGTTCTTC. Translated: CASSTVRSYNEQFF.

This clonotype was seen a few times. The CDR3: CASSEVKLTRETQYF. The DNA of the CDR3 is TGTGCCAGCAGTGAAGTTAAATTAACTAGGGAGACCCAGTACTTC. The rearrangement joins TRBV25-1 to TRBJ2-5, with TRBD2 as a possible D gene (5 bases). The length of the CDR3 is 15 residues. Germline-derived CDR1 and CDR2 are MGHDK and SYGVNS. V was trimmed by 2 bases and J by 5 bases, leaving 15 bases between them.

This clonotype was counted ten times or more. A junction end diverges from the germline sequence, so it may reflect a read error. The chain combines TRBV20-1 with TRBJ2-4; 10 bases align to TRBD1. Germline V gene lookup returns CDR1 DFQATT and CDR2 SNEGSKA (reference sequence). The CDR3 is made up of 12 amino acids. In DNA form, the CDR3 reads TGCAGTGCCAGAAGGGGACAGGGGAAATTTTTCTTC. It is translated as CSARRGQGKFFF.

V is TRBV18 and J is TRBJ2-7, with 9 bases aligning to TRBD1. The CDR3 extends over 14 amino acids. CDR1 is KGHSH, CDR2 LQKENI, per germline. V lost 6 bases to trimming and J lost 6 bases; unmatched junction nucleotides: 9. CDR3 residues: CASSAGTGSAEQYF. The CDR3 DNA follows: TGTGCCAGCTCGGCAGGGACAGGGTCTGCCGAGCAGTACTTC.

This clonotype came up many times. This chain connects TRBV7-8 to TRBJ2-7; a weak D match, TRBD1 (5 bases). CDR3 length equals 15 residues. From germline, CDR1 is SGHVS and CDR2 FQNEAQ. V lost 6 bases, J lost 2 bases, and 17 bases lay in between. CDR3 DNA: TGTGCCAGCAGACAAAGACAGACCAAAACCTACGAGCAGTACTTC. This gives the protein CASRQRQTKTYEQYF.

This clonotype has a count of ten or more. The V and J genes are TRBV27 and TRBJ2-7; 8 nucleotides match TRBD1. V trimming: 5 bases; J trimming: 1 base; junction bases outside the gene matches: 7. Germline V gives CDR1 MNHEY, CDR2 SMNVEV (reference sequence). The CDR3 has 15 amino acids. The CDR3, as DNA: TGTGCCAGCAGTGCCGGGACAGGAGGTTCCTACGAGCAGTACTTC. It codes for CASSAGTGGSYEQYF.

In this sample, this clonotype turned up many times. The chain joins TRBV5-1 to TRBJ1-1; 9 positions agree with TRBD1. The V gene's germline CDR1 is SGHRS and CDR2 YFSETQ. The CDR3 contains 16 residues. V was clipped by 4 bases and J by 5 bases; unmatched bases: 12. The CDR3 coding sequence is TGCGCCAGCAGCGAACGGACAGGGGTACTGAGGACTGAAGCTTTCTTT. This encodes CASSERTGVLRTEAFF. Complete variable domain (other parts from reference TRBV5-1 and TRBJ1-1): KAGVTQTPRYLIKTRGQQVTLSCSPISGHRSVSWYQQTPGQGLQFLFEYFSETQRNKGNFPGRFSGRQFSNSRSEMNVSTLELGDSALYLCASSERTGVLRTEAFFGQGTRLTVV.